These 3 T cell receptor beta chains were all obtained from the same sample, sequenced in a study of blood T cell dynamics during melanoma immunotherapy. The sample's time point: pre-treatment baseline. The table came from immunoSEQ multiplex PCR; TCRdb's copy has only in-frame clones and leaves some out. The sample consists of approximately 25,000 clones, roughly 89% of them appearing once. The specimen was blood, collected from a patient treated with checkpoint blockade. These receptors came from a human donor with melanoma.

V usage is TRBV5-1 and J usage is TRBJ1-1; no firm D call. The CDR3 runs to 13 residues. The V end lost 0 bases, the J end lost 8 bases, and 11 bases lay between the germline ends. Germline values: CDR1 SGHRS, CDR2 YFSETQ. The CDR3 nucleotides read TGCGCCAGCAGCTTGGAGGAGGGCAGGGAAGCTTTCTTT. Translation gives CASSLEEGREAFF.

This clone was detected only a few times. The CDR3 region has the DNA TGTGCCAGCAGCCCGAAAGGACTGAGCAATCAGCCCCAGCATTTT. As protein: CASSPKGLSNQPQHF. The chain joins TRBV16 to TRBJ1-5; no clear D gene. Trimming removed 4 bases at V and 1 base at J, with 11 bases between. The CDR3 is 15 residues long. Germline CDR1 and CDR2: KGHSY and FQNENV.

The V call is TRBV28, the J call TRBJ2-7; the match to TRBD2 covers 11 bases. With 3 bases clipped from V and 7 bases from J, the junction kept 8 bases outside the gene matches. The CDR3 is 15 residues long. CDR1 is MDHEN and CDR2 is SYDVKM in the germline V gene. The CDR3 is CASSFLAGGPGEQYF. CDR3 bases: TGTGCCAGCAGTTTCCTAGCGGGAGGACCGGGGGAGCAGTACTTC. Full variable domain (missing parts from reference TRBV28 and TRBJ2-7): DVKVTQSSRYLVKRTGEKVFLECVQDMDHENMFWYRQDPGLGLRLIYFSYDVKMKEKGDIPEGYSVSREKKERFSLILESASTNQTSMYLCASSFLAGGPGEQYFGPGTRLTVT.